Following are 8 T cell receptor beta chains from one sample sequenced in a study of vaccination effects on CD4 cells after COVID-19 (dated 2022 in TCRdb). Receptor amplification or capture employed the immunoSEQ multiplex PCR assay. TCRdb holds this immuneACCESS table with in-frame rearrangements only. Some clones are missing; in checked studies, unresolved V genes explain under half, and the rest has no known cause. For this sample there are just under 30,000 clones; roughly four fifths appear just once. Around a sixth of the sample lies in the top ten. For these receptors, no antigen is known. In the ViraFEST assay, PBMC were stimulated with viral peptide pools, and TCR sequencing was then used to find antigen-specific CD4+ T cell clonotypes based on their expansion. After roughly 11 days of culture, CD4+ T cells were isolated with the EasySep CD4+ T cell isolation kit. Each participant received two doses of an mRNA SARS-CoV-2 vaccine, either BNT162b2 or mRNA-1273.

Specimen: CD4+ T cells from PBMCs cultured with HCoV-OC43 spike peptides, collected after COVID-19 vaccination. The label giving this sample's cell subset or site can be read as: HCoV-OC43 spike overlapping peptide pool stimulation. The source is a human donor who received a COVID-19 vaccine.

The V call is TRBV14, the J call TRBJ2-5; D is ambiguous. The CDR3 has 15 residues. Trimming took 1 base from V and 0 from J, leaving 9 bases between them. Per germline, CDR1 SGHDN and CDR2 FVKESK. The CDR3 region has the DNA TGTGCCAGCAGCCAAGCCACCTGGTACCAAGAGACCCAGTACTTC. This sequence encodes CASSQATWYQETQYF.

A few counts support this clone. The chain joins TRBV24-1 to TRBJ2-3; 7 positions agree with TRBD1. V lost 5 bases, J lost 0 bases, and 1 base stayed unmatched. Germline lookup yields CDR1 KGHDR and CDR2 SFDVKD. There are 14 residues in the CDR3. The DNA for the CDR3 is TGTGCCACCAGTGCGGGACAGAGCACAGATACGCAGTATTTT. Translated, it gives CATSAGQSTDTQYF.

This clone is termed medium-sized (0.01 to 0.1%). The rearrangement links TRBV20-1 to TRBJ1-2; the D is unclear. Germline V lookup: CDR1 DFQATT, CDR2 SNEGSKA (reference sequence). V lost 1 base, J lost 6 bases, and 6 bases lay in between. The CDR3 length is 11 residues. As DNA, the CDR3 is TGCAGTGCTAGAGTTTATAATGGCTACACCTTC. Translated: CSARVYNGYTF.

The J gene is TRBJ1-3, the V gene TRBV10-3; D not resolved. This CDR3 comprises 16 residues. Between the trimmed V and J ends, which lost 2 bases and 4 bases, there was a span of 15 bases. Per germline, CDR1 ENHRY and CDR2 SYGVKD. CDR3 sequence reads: CAISETSAVSGNTIYF. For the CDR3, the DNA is TGTGCCATCAGTGAGACCTCCGCGGTGTCGGGAAACACCATATATTTT.

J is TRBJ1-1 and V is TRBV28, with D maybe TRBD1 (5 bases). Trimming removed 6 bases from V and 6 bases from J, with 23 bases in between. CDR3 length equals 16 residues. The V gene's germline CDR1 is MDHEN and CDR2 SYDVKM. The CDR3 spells CASSPSALDTGPEAFF. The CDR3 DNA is TGTGCCAGCAGCCCCTCTGCTCTGGACACCGGCCCTGAAGCTTTCTTT.

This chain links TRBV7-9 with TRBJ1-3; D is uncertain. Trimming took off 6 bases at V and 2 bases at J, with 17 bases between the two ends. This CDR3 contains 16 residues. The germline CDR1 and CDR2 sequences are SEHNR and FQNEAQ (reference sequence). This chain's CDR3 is CASSRSFDTTGNTIYF. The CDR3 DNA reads TGTGCCAGCAGTCGTTCGTTCGACACCACTGGAAACACCATATATTTT.

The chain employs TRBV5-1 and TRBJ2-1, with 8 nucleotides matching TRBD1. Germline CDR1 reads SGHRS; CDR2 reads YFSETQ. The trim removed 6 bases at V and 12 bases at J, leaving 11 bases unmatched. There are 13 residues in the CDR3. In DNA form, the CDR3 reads TGCGCCAGCACCCCGGACAGGGTAAACCGGCAGTTCTTC. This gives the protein CASTPDRVNRQFF.

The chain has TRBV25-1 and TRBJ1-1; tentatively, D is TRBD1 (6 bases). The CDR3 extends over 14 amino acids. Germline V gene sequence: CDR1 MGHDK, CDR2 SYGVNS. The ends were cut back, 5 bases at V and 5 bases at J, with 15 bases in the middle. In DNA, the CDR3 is TGTGCCAGCAGTCATAATATAGGGGGAACTGAAGCTTTCTTT. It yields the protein CASSHNIGGTEAFF.